This section outlines one T cell receptor (beta chain) sequence together with its context. Antigen: not known. Assay: immunoSEQ multiplex PCR; the TCRdb copy retains only in-frame clones and omits some. This sample carries some 130,000 clones, 85% to 90% of them seen once, and the ten largest clones take roughly 2%. This CDR3 region has 11 residues. CDR1 SGHDT and CDR2 YYEEEE come from the germline V gene. V gave up 2 bases and J gave up 8 bases, with 7 bases separating them. These data are taken from a study of T cell responses to AZD1222 COVID-19 vaccine. Study outcomes and limitations: Just 6 or 7 people given AZD1222 tested seropositive at baseline. Spike was spanned by vaccine-associated CD4 TCRs, with dominance at 160-218 and 743-854. As reported, nearly half of all spike-specific TCRs target variant regions that are unmutated. Donors were chiefly white British, with a greater number of females, and clonal diversity was perhaps underestimated.

The sequences come from peripheral blood, collected on day 0 of AZD1222 vaccination. The V gene is TRBV5-6, the J gene TRBJ1-2; D remains unclear. This receptor was obtained from an adult in good health. The CDR3 loop reads CASSLVGGYTF. CDR3 bases: TGTGCCAGCAGCTTAGTGGGGGGCTACACCTTC. Supplemented by reference TRBV5-6 and TRBJ1-2, the full variable domain reads DAGVTQSPTHLIKTRGQQVTLRCSPKSGHDTVSWYQQALGQGPQFIFQYYEEEERQRGNFPDRFSGHQFPNYSSELNVNALLLGDSALYLCASSLVGGYTFGSGTRLTVV.